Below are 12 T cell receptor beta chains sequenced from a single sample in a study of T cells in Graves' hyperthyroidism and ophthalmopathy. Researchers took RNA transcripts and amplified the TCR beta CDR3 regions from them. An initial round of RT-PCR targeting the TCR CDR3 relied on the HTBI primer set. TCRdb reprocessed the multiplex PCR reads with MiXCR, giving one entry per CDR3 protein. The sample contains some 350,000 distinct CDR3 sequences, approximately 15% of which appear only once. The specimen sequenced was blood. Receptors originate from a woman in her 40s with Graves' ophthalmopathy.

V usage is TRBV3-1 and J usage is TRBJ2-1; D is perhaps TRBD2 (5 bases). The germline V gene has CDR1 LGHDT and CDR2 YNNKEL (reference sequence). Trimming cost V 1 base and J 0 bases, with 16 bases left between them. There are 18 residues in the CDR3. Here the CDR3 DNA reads TGTGCCAGCAGCCAAGGATGGGTGGGAGACTTCTCCTACAATGAGCAGTTCTTC. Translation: CASSQGWVGDFSYNEQFF.

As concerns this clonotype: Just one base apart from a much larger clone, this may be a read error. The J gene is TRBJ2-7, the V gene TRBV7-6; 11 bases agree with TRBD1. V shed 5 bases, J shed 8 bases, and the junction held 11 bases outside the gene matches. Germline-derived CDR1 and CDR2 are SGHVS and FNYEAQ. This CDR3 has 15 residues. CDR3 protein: CASSLGQGGSSKQYF. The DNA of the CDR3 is TGTGCCAGCAGCCTGGGACAGGGGGGTTCGAGCAAGCAGTACTTC.

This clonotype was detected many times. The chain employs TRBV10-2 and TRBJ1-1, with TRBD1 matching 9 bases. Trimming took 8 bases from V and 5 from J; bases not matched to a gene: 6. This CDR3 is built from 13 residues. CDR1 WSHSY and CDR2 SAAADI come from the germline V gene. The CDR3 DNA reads TGCGCCAGCGGGGGACAGGGTTGGACTGAAGCTTTCTTT. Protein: CASGGQGWTEAFF.

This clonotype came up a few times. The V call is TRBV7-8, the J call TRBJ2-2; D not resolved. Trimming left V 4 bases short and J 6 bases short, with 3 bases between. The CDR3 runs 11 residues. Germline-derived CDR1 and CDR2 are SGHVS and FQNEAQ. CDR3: CASSSPGELFF. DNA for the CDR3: TGTGCCAGCAGCTCACCCGGGGAGCTGTTTTTT.

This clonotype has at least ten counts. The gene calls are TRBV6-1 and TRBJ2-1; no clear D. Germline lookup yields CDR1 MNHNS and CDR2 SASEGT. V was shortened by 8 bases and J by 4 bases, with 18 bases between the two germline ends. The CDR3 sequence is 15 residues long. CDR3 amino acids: CASSLLESKYNEQFF. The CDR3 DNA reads TGTGCCAGCTCACTGCTAGAGAGCAAGTACAATGAGCAGTTCTTC.

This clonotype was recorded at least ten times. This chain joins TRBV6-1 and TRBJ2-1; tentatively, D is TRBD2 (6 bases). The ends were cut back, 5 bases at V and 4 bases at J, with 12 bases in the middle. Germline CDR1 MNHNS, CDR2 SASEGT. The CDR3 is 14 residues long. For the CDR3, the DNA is TGTGCCAGCAGTTCCAGCGGGCCGTACAATGAGCAGTTCTTC. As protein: CASSSSGPYNEQFF.

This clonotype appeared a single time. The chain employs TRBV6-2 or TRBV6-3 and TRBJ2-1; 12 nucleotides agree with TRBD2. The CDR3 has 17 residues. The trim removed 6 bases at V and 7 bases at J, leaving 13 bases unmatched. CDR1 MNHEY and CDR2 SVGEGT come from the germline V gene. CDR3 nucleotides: TGTGCCAGCAGCCCACTTAACCTAGCGGGGGGGCCGAATGAGCAGTTCTTC. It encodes CASSPLNLAGGPNEQFF.

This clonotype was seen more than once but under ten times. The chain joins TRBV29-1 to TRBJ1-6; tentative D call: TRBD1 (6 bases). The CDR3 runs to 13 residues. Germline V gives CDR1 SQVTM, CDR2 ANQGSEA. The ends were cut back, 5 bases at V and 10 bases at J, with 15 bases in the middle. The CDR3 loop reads CSVSDHRDSPLHF. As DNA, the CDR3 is TGCAGCGTTTCCGACCACAGGGACTCACCCCTCCACTTT.

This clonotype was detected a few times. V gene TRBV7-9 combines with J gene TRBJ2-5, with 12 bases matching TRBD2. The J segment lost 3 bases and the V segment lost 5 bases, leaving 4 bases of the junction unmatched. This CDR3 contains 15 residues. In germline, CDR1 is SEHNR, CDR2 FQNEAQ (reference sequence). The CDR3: CASSLRLAGEETQYF. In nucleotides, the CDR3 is TGTGCCAGCAGCCTCCGACTAGCGGGGGAAGAGACCCAGTACTTC.

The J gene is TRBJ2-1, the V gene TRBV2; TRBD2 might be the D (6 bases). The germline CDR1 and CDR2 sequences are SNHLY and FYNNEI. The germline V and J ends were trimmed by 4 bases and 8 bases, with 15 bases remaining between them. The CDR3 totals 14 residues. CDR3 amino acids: CASSVRPGEDEQFF. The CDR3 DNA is TGTGCCAGCAGTGTTCGTCCGGGGGAGGATGAGCAGTTCTTC.

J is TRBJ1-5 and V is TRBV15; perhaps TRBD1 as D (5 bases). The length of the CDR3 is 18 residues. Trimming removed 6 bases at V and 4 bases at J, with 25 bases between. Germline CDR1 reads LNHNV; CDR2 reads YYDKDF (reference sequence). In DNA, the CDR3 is TGTGCCACCAGTTTAAGGGGTCACCAGAGGCAGATTAATCAGCCCCAGCATTTT. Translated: CATSLRGHQRQINQPQHF.

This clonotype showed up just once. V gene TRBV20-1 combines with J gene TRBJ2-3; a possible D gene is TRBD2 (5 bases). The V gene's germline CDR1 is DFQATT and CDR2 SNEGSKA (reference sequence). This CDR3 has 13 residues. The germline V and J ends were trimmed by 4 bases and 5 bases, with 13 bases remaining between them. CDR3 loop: CSANHGVGDTQYF. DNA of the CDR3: TGCAGTGCTAATCACGGGGTTGGAGATACGCAGTATTTT.